This is a list of T cell receptor beta chains from one sample in a study of shared clonotypes between healthy human individuals. The assay was immunoSEQ multiplex PCR, and TCRdb's table has in-frame clones only and misses some. The table records more than 2 million clones, approximately 96% of them present only once. The sequencing sample was made of naive CD4+ T cells sorted from blood. The receptors derive from a young man in good health. The CDR3 runs from the conserved cysteine through the conserved F or W. A D gene is named only where the DNA matches it firmly. Size tells how often a clone was seen (once, few, many) or the class of an expanded clone, and some rows leave it out.

>TRBD2|17|TRBJ2-2|NA|TRBV18
CASSPGLAGENTGELFF
TGTGCCAGCTCACCGGGACTAGCGGGAGAGAACACCGGGGAGCTGTTTTTT
>TRBD1|15|TRBJ2-1|once|TRBV2
CASSPRGITYNEQFF
TGTGCCAGCAGTCCCAGGGGGATTACCTACAATGAGCAGTTCTTC
>TRBD1|13|TRBJ2-7|NA|TRBV6-5
CASRPGGSYEQYF
TGTGCCAGCAGGCCAGGGGGCTCCTACGAGCAGTACTTC
>NA|15|TRBJ1-1|once|TRBV9
CASSPQQYMNTEAFF
TGTGCCAGCAGCCCGCAACAGTACATGAACACTGAAGCTTTCTTT
>NA|16|TRBJ2-1|NA|TRBV11-2
CASSLGLVTSYNEQFF
TGTGCCAGCAGCTTAGGACTCGTAACCTCCTACAATGAGCAGTTCTTC
>NA|13|TRBJ2-1|NA|TRBV5-8
CASSLVEQGTQFF
TGTGCCAGCAGCTTGGTAGAGCAGGGGACGCAGTTCTTC
>NA|11|TRBJ1-4|NA|TRBV7-8
CASSAREKLFF
TGTGCCAGCAGCGCACGAGAAAAACTGTTTTTT
>NA|13|TRBJ1-2|NA|TRBV6-6
CASTPGRSYGYTF
TGTGCCAGCACACCCGGTAGGAGCTATGGCTACACCTTC
>TRBD1|16|TRBJ2-3|NA|TRBV6-6
CASSYAAGGFTDTQYF
TGTGCCAGCAGTTATGCCGCAGGGGGCTTCACAGATACGCAGTATTTT
>NA|15|TRBJ2-7|NA|TRBV5-1
CASSLGQGSTYEQYF
TGCGCCAGCAGCCTGGGGCAGGGCTCTACCTACGAGCAGTACTTC
>NA|15|TRBJ1-3|NA|TRBV5-1
CASSLGSSSGNTIYF
TGCGCCAGCAGCTTGGGTAGTTCCTCTGGAAACACCATATATTTT
>TRBD1|16|TRBJ1-3|NA|TRBV5-1
CASSLGQGSSGNTIYF
TGCGCCAGCAGCTTGGGACAGGGAAGCTCTGGAAACACCATATATTTT
>TRBD2|17|TRBJ2-2|NA|TRBV18
CASSPSISGGGTGELFF
TGTGCCAGCTCACCCTCTATTAGCGGGGGCGGAACCGGGGAGCTGTTTTTT
>NA|13|TRBJ2-7|NA|TRBV6-6
CASSQLSTYEQYF
TGTGCCAGCAGTCAACTATCCACCTACGAGCAGTACTTC
>TRBD1|14|TRBJ2-2|few|TRBV30
CAWGQGTNTGELFF
TGTGCCTGGGGACAGGGGACGAACACCGGGGAGCTGTTTTTT
>NA|14|TRBJ2-2|NA|TRBV9
CASSPQGYTGELFF
TGTGCCAGCAGCCCACAGGGATACACCGGGGAGCTGTTTTTT
>NA|14|TRBJ2-3|NA|TRBV11-2
CASSSGMWTDTQYF
TGTGCCAGCAGCTCTGGGATGTGGACAGATACGCAGTATTTT
>NA|15|TRBJ1-1|NA|TRBV9
CASSTRGTSITEAFF
TGTGCCAGCAGCACCCGGGGCACCTCGATCACTGAAGCTTTCTTT
>TRBD2|16|TRBJ2-7|NA|TRBV28
CASSLSGLALSYEQYF
TGTGCCAGCAGTTTATCCGGACTAGCGCTTTCCTACGAGCAGTACTTC
>NA|16|TRBJ1-2|NA|TRBV9
CASSVGGLGKDYGYTF
TGTGCCAGCAGCGTAGGGGGATTGGGGAAGGACTATGGCTACACCTTC
>NA|13|TRBJ2-7|NA|TRBV5-5
CASSPGLPYEQYF
TGTGCCAGCAGCCCCGGACTACCCTACGAGCAGTACTTC
>NA|13|TRBJ1-5|NA|TRBV10-3
CAIGEDSNQPQHF
TGTGCCATCGGGGAGGATAGCAATCAGCCCCAGCATTTT
>TRBD2|15|TRBJ2-2|NA|TRBV4-1
CASSAGLAGTGELFF
TGCGCCAGCAGCGCGGGACTAGCCGGGACCGGGGAGCTGTTTTTT
>NA|12|TRBJ2-5|NA|TRBV5-1
CASSPQGETQYF
TGCGCCAGCAGCCCACAAGGGGAGACCCAGTACTTC
>NA|13|TRBJ1-2|NA|TRBV19
CASRQIETGGYTF
TGTGCCAGTAGGCAAATTGAGACGGGTGGCTACACCTTC